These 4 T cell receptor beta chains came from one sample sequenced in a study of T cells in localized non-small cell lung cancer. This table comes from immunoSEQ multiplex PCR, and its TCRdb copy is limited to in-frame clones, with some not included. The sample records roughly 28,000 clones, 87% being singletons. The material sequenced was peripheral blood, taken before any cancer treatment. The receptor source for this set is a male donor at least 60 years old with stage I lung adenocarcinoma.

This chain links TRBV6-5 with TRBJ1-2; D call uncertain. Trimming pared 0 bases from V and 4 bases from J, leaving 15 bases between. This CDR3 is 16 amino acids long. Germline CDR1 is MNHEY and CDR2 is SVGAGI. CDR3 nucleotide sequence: TGTGCCAGCAGTTACTCGGCGAGGGAATGGACCTATGGCTACACCTTC. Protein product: CASSYSAREWTYGYTF.

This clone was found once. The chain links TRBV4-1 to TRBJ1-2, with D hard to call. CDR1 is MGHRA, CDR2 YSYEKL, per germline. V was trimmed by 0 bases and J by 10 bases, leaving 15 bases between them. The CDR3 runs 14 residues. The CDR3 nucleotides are TGCGCCAGCAGCCAAGAAGGGATGGGCAGGTCCTACACCTTC. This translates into CASSQEGMGRSYTF.

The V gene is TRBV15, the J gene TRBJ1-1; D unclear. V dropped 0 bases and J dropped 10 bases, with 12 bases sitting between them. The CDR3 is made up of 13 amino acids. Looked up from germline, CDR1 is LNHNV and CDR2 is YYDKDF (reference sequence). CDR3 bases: TGTGCCACCAGCAGAGATGTGGGTGAGGGAGCTTTCTTT. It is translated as CATSRDVGEGAFF. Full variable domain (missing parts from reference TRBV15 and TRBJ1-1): DAMVIQNPRYQVTQFGKPVTLSCSQTLNHNVMYWYQQKSSQAPKLLFHYYDKDFNNEADTPDNFQSRRPNTSFCFLDIRSPGLGDTAMYLCATSRDVGEGAFFGQGTRLTVV.

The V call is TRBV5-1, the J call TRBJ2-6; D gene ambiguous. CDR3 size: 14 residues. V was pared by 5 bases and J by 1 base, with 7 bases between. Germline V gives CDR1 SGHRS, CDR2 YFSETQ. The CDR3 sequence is CASREYSGANVLTF. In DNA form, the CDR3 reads TGCGCCAGCAGAGAATATTCTGGGGCCAACGTCCTGACTTTC.